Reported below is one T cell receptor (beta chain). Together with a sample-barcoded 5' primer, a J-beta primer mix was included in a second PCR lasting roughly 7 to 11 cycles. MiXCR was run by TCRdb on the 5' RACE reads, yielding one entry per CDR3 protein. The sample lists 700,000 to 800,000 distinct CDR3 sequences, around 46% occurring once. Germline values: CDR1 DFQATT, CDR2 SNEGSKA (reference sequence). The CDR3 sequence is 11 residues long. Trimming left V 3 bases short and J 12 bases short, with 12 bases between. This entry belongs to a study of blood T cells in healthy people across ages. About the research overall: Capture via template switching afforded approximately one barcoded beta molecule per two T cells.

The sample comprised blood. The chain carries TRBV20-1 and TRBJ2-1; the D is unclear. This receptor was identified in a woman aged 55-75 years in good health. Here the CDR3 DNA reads TGCAGTGCTAGGATCGGGTTCGGGCAGTTCTTC. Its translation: CSARIGFGQFF.